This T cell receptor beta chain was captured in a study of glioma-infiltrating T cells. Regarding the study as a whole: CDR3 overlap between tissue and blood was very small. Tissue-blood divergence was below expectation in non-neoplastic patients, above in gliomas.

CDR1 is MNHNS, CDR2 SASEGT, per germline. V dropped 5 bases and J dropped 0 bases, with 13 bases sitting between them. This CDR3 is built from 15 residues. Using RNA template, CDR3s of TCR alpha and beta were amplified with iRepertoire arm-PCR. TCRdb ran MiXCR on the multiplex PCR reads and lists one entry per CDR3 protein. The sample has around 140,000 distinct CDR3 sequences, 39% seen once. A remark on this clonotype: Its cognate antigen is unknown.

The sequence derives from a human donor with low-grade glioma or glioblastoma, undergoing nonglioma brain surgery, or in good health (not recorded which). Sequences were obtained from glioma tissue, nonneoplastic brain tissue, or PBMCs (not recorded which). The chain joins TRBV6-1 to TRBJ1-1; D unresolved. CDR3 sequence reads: CASSYSGPMNTEAFF. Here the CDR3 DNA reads TGTGCCAGCAGTTATTCTGGACCGATGAACACTGAAGCTTTCTTT.